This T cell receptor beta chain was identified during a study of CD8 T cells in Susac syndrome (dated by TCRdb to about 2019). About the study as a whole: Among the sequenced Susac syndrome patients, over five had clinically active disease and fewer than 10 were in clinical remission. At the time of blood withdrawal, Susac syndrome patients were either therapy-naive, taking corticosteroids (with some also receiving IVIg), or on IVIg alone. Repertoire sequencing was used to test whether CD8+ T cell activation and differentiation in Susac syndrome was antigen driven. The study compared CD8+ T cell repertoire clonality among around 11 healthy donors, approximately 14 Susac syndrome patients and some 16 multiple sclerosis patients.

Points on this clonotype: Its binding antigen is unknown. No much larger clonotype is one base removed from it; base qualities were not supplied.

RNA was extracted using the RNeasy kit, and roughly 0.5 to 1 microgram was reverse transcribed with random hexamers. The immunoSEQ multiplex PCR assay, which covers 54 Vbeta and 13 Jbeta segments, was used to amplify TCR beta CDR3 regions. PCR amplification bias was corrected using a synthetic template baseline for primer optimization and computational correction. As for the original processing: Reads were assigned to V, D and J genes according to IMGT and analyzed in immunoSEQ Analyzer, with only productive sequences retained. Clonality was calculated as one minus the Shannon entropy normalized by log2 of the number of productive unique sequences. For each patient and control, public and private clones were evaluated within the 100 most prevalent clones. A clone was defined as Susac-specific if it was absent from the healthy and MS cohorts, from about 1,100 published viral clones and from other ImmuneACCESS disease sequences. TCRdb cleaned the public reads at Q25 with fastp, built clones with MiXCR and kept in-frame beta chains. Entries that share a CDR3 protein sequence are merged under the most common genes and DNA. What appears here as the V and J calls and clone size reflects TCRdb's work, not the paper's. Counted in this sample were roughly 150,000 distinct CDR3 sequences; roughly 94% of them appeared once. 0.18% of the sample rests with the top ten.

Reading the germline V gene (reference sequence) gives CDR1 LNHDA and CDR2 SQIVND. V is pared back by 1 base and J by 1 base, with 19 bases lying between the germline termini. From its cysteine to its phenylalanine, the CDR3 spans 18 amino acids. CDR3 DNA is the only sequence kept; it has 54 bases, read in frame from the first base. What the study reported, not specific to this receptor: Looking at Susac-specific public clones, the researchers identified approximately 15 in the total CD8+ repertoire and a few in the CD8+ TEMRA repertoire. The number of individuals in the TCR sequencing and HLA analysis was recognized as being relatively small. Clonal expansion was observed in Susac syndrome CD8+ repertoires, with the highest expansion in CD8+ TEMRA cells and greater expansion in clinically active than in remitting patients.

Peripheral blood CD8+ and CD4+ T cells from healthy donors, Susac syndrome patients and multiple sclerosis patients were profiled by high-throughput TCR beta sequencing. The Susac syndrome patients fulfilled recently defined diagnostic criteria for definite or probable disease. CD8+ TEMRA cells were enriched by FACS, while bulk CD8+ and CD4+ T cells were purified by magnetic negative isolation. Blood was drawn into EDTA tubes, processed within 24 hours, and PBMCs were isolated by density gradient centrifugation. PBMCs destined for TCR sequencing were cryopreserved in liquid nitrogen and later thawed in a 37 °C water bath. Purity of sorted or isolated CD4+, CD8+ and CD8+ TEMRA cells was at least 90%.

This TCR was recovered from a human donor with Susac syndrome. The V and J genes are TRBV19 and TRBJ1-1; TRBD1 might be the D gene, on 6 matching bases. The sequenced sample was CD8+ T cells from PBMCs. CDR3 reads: CASSIALYWGPRNTEAFF. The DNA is TGTGCCAGTAGTATAGCTCTTTATTGGGGGCCGAGGAACACTGAAGCTTTCTTT.